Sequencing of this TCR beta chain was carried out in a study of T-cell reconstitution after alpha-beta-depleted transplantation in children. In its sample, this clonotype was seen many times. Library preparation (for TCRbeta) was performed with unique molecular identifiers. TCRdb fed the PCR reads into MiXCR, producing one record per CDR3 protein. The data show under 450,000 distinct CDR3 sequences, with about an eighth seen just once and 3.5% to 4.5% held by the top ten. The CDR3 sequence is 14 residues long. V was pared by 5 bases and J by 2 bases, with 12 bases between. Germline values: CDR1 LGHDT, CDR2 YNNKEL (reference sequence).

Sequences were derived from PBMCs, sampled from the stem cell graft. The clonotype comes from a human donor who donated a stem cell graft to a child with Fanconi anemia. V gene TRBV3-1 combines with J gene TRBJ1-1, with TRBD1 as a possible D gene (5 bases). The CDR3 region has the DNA TGTGCCAGCAGCGCCCGGGACCAAAACACTGAAGCTTTCTTT. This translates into CASSARDQNTEAFF.